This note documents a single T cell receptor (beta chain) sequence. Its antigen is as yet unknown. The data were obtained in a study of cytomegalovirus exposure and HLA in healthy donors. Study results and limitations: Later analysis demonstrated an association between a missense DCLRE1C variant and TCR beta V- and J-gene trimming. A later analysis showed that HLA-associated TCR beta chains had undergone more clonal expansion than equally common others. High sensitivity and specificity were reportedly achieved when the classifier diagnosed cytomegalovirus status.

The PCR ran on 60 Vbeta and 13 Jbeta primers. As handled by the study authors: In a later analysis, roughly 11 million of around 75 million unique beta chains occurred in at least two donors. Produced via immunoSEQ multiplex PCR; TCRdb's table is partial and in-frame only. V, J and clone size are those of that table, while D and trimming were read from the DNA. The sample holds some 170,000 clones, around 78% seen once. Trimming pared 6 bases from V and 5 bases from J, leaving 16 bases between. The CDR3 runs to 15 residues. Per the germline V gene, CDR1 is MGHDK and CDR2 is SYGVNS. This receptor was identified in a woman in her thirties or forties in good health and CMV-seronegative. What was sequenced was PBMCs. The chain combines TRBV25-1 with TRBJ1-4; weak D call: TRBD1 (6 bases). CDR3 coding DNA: TGTGCCAGCAGCCCCCGGGACAAACAAAATGAAAAACTGTTTTTT. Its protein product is CASSPRDKQNEKLFF.